What follows describes a single T cell receptor beta chain. RNA extraction was followed by reverse transcription into cDNA, which acted as the sequencing template. Some clones are missing from TCRdb's copy, which holds only in-frame ones; the method was immunoSEQ multiplex PCR. The profile shows approximately 150,000 clones, about three fifths of them singletons. The data derive from a study of CD8+ T cells in alopecia areata. CDR1 is SQVTM, CDR2 ANQGSEA, per germline. Trimming at V came to 2 bases and at J to 4 bases, leaving 5 bases not matched to a gene. The CDR3 runs 13 residues. The sequenced material came from CD4+ T cells sorted from blood. The receptor was derived from a human donor in good health. The chain uses TRBV29-1 and TRBJ2-7; TRBD1 agrees at 7 bases. CDR3 DNA sequence: TGCAGCGTTGAAAGACAGGGACGGTACGAGCAGTACTTC. It is translated as CSVERQGRYEQYF.